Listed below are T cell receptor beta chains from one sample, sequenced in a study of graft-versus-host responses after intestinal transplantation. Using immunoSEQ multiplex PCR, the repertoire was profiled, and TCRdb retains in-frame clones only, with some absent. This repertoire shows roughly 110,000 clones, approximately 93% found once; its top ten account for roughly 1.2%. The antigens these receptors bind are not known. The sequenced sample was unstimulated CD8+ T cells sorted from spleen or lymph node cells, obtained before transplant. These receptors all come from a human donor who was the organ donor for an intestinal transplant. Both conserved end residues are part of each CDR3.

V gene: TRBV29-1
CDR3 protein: CSVVDRGQIYGYTF

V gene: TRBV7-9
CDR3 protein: CASSPYPTGVSPLHF

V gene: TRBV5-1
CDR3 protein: CASSFEDANTEAFF

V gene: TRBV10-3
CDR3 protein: CAIRRDRDTDTQYF

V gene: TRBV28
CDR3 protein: CASSFGTLAGIVNQPQHF

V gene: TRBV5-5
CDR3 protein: CASSWWPDRVLGPYNEQFF

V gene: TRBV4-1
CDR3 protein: CASSQVGGREKLFF

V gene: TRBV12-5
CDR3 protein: CASGFALRGRVGTDTQYF

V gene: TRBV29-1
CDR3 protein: CSVGVGTEDGYTF

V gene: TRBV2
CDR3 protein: CASSDGIGQTNTEAFF

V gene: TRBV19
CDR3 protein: CASSMTGWNTEAFF

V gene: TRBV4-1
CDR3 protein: CASSHSPGPGRTDTQYF

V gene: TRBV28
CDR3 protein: CASSWISLAYEQYF

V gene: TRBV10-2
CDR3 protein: CASSDYSSRLFPYEQYF

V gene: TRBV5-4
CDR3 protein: CASSWGPGEETQYF

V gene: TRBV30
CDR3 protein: CAWKADTGELFF

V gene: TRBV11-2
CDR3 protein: CASSLPLTSGPYNEQFF

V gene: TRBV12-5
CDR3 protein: CASGENTEAFF

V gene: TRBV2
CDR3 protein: CASSVSGSGAQETQYF

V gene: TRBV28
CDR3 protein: CASSPRGGVGSYGYTF

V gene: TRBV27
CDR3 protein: CASSFGQGAGETQYF

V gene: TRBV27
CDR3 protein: CASRKQGTDNEQFF

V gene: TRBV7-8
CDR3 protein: CASSLRTGRPVKAFF

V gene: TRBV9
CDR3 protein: CASSVEGVSTDTQYF

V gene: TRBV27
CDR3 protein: CASSRVAGEETQYF

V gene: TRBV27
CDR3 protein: CASSSGGPYEQYF

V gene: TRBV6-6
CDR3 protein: CASTITPYGGTGELFF

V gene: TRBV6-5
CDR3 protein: CASRVGTGSYNEQFF

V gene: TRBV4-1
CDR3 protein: CASSQVWQFSYEQYF

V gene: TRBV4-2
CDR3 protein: CASSLTGARDTEAFF

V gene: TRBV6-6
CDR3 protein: CASSPDFYEQYF

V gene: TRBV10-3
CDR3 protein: CAISEWPGVIDYGYTF

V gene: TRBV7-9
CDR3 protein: CASSGSNSNQPQHF

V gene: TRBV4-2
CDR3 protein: CASSQVSLLEQFF

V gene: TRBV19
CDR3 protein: CASSITDYNEQFF

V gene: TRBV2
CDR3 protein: CASSAGGVTNEKLFF

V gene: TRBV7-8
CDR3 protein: CASSLQAILSYEQYF

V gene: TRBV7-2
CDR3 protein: CASSHQLGSAEQYF

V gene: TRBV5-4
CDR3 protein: CASSSLTSGYNEQFF

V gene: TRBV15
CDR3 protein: CATSRVYRANYGYTF

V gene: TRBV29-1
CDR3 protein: CSVNLAHNLQETQYF

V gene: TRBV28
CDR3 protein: CASSPELGTTYEQYF

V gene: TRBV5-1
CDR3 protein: CASRKTSGSITDTQYF